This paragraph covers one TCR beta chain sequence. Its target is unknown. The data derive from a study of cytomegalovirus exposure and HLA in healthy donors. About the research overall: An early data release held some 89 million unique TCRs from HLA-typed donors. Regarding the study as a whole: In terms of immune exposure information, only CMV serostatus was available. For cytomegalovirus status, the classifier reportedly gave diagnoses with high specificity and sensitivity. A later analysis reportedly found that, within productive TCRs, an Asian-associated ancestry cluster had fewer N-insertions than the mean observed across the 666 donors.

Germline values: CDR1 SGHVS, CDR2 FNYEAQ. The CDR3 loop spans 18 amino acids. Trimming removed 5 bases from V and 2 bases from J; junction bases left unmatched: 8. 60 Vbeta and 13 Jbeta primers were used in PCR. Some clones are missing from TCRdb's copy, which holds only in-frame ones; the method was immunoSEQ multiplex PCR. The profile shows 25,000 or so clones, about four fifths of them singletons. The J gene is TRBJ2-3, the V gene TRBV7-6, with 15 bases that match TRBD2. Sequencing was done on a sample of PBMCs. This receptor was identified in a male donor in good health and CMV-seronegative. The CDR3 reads CASSLGLAGGLITDTQYF. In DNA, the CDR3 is TGTGCCAGCAGCCTTGGACTAGCGGGGGGGCTCATCACAGATACGCAGTATTTT.